This is a list of T cell receptor beta chains from one sample in a study of T cell repertoires in cytomegalovirus infection. These receptors have no identified antigens. TCRdb itself ran the reads through MiXCR, one entry per CDR3 protein. The repertoire holds some 20,000 distinct CDR3 sequences, with around 40% as singletons. This specimen was CD8+ T cells from cultured PBMCs, taken from culture after CMV antigen stimulation. These TCRs come from a human donor in good health (CMV status not recorded). Some clones in this sample may be carry-over from other donors' samples. Each CDR3 is given with its conserved first and last residue. The D gene is left open where the match is weak. Size tells how often a clone was seen (once, few, many) or the class of an expanded clone, and some rows leave it out.

d_call: -; v_call: TRBV12-5; j_call: TRBJ1-1; clone_size: many; cdr3_nt: TGTGCTAGCGAAGTCGGCTCCGGGGGAGCTTTCTTT; cdr3_aa: CASEVGSGGAFF
d_call: -; v_call: TRBV18; j_call: TRBJ1-1; clone_size: -; cdr3_nt: TGTGCCAGCAAACCGGGGACGTCAGGGATGAACACTGAAGCTTTCTTT; cdr3_aa: CASKPGTSGMNTEAFF
d_call: TRBD1; v_call: TRBV7-2; j_call: TRBJ1-2; clone_size: -; cdr3_nt: TGTGTCAACTCACAGGGGGCTCGTGGCTACACCTTC; cdr3_aa: CVNSQGARGYTF
d_call: -; v_call: TRBV11-2; j_call: TRBJ2-1; clone_size: -; cdr3_nt: TGTGCCAGCAGCTTTCAGGGGGGCGGGGAGCAGTTCTTC; cdr3_aa: CASSFQGGGEQFF
d_call: -; v_call: TRBV6-1; j_call: TRBJ2-3; clone_size: -; cdr3_nt: TGTGCCAGCAGTGAAGAAGAGCGGTCCACAGATACGCAGTATTTT; cdr3_aa: CASSEEERSTDTQYF
d_call: -; v_call: TRBV7-9; j_call: TRBJ2-1; clone_size: -; cdr3_nt: TGTGCCAGCAGCTTAGGCATCGGGAACTCCTACAATGAGCAGTTCTTC; cdr3_aa: CASSLGIGNSYNEQFF
d_call: -; v_call: TRBV6-6; j_call: TRBJ2-7; clone_size: -; cdr3_nt: TGTGCCAGCAGGGACACGCTGGAGCAGTACTTC; cdr3_aa: CASRDTLEQYF
d_call: -; v_call: TRBV19; j_call: TRBJ1-1; clone_size: few; cdr3_nt: TGTGCCAGTAGTATTACCTTGAACACTGAAGCTTTCTTT; cdr3_aa: CASSITLNTEAFF
d_call: TRBD1; v_call: TRBV3-1; j_call: TRBJ2-2; clone_size: few; cdr3_nt: TGTGCCAGCAGCCAAGAAATGGACAGGAGTCTTCACACCGGGGAGCTGTTTTTT; cdr3_aa: CASSQEMDRSLHTGELFF
d_call: -; v_call: TRBV9; j_call: TRBJ2-7; clone_size: -; cdr3_nt: TGTGCCAGCAGCGTAGGCGGTGACTCCTACGAGCAGTACTTC; cdr3_aa: CASSVGGDSYEQYF
d_call: TRBD1; v_call: TRBV12-5; j_call: TRBJ2-7; clone_size: -; cdr3_nt: TGTGCTAGTGGCCTCGGACAGGGGGCCGCCGAGCAGTACTTC; cdr3_aa: CASGLGQGAAEQYF
d_call: -; v_call: TRBV5-6; j_call: TRBJ2-2; clone_size: -; cdr3_nt: TGTGCCAGCAGCTTGGTCAGGCGGGCCGGGGAGCTGTTTTTT; cdr3_aa: CASSLVRRAGELFF
d_call: -; v_call: TRBV10-3; j_call: TRBJ2-3; clone_size: -; cdr3_nt: TGTGTCATCAGTGAGTCTAGCTGGGATACGCAGTATTTT; cdr3_aa: CVISESSWDTQYF
d_call: -; v_call: TRBV10-3; j_call: TRBJ1-1; clone_size: medium-sized; cdr3_nt: TGTGCCATCAGTGAGCTATCCGGGATGAACACTGAAGCTTTCTTT; cdr3_aa: CAISELSGMNTEAFF
d_call: -; v_call: TRBV7-9; j_call: TRBJ2-5; clone_size: -; cdr3_nt: TGTGCCAGCAGCCCGTCCGGGGCAGCCGACCAAGAGACCCAGTACTTC; cdr3_aa: CASSPSGAADQETQYF
d_call: -; v_call: TRBV7-2; j_call: TRBJ2-5; clone_size: many; cdr3_nt: TGTGCCAGCAGCCCTACCTACCGGGAGCAAGAGACCCAGTACTTC; cdr3_aa: CASSPTYREQETQYF
d_call: -; v_call: TRBV6-8; j_call: TRBJ1-1; clone_size: -; cdr3_nt: TGTGCCAGCAGCCCATGGGGAGCTGAAGCTTTCTTT; cdr3_aa: CASSPWGAEAFF
d_call: TRBD1; v_call: TRBV7-3; j_call: TRBJ2-3; clone_size: -; cdr3_nt: TGTGCCAGCAGCTGGGGGACAGGGGCCACAGATACGCAGTATTTT; cdr3_aa: CASSWGTGATDTQYF
d_call: TRBD2; v_call: TRBV6-2/TRBV6-3; j_call: TRBJ2-1; clone_size: few; cdr3_nt: TGTGCCAGCAGTTACCTGGGACTAGCGGGGGGGACTCCCTACAATGAGCAGTTCTTC; cdr3_aa: CASSYLGLAGGTPYNEQFF
d_call: TRBD1; v_call: TRBV30; j_call: TRBJ2-5; clone_size: -; cdr3_nt: TGTGCCCTTCGACAGGGGAAGATCCAAGAGACCCAGTACTTC; cdr3_aa: CALRQGKIQETQYF
d_call: TRBD2; v_call: TRBV6-5; j_call: TRBJ2-3; clone_size: -; cdr3_nt: TGTGCCAGCAGTTACCACCTAGCGGGAGGACGCACAGATACGCAGTATTTT; cdr3_aa: CASSYHLAGGRTDTQYF
d_call: -; v_call: TRBV7-9; j_call: TRBJ1-2; clone_size: many; cdr3_nt: TGTGCCAGCAGCCCACGAGGAGGCGAGAACTATGGCTACACCTTC; cdr3_aa: CASSPRGGENYGYTF
d_call: TRBD1; v_call: TRBV30; j_call: TRBJ2-7; clone_size: -; cdr3_nt: TGTGCCTGGAGTACCGGGACAGGGGGTTTTTACGAGCAGTACTTC; cdr3_aa: CAWSTGTGGFYEQYF
d_call: -; v_call: TRBV12-3/TRBV12-4; j_call: TRBJ2-7; clone_size: -; cdr3_nt: TGTGCCAGCAGTTTTTTGGGGGCTTATTACGAGCAGTACTTC; cdr3_aa: CASSFLGAYYEQYF
d_call: TRBD1; v_call: TRBV5-6; j_call: TRBJ1-1; clone_size: -; cdr3_nt: TGTGCCAGCAGCACTCCGGGACAGCAAGCTTTCTTT; cdr3_aa: CASSTPGQQAFF
d_call: -; v_call: TRBV6-2/TRBV6-3; j_call: TRBJ1-5; clone_size: many; cdr3_nt: TGTGCCAGCAGTTATCAGGGCTCCTCCAATCAGCCCCAGCATTTT; cdr3_aa: CASSYQGSSNQPQHF
d_call: -; v_call: TRBV19; j_call: TRBJ1-1; clone_size: -; cdr3_nt: TGTGCCAGTAGTGATTGGGGTTTGAACACTGAAGCTTTCTTT; cdr3_aa: CASSDWGLNTEAFF
d_call: TRBD2; v_call: TRBV7-2; j_call: TRBJ2-4; clone_size: many; cdr3_nt: TGTGCCAGCAGCCGGGGACTAGCGGGGGGGCCAGCCAAAAACATTCAGTACTTC; cdr3_aa: CASSRGLAGGPAKNIQYF
d_call: -; v_call: TRBV19; j_call: TRBJ2-7; clone_size: -; cdr3_nt: TGTGCCAGTAGTATCGGGACAAGTCTTACCTACGAGCAGTACTTC; cdr3_aa: CASSIGTSLTYEQYF
d_call: TRBD1; v_call: TRBV6-1; j_call: TRBJ1-4; clone_size: -; cdr3_nt: TGTGCCAGCAGGACAGGGTCTGAAAAACTGTTTTTT; cdr3_aa: CASRTGSEKLFF
d_call: -; v_call: TRBV7-2; j_call: TRBJ1-6; clone_size: few; cdr3_nt: TGTGCCAGCAGCTTAGACAGGGATAATTCACCCCTCCACTTT; cdr3_aa: CASSLDRDNSPLHF
d_call: -; v_call: TRBV7-2; j_call: TRBJ2-7; clone_size: -; cdr3_nt: TGTGCCAGCAGCCCCTACGGGGCCGACGAGCAGTACTTC; cdr3_aa: CASSPYGADEQYF
d_call: TRBD1; v_call: TRBV27; j_call: TRBJ1-1; clone_size: few; cdr3_nt: TGTGCCAGCAGCACAGGGGGCTTCACTGAAGCTTTCTTT; cdr3_aa: CASSTGGFTEAFF
d_call: -; v_call: TRBV5-6; j_call: TRBJ2-3; clone_size: -; cdr3_nt: TGTGCCAGCAGCTTGCCAGGGGGCACAGATACGCAGTATTTT; cdr3_aa: CASSLPGGTDTQYF
d_call: -; v_call: TRBV7-8; j_call: TRBJ1-1; clone_size: -; cdr3_nt: TGTGCCAGCAAGTTAAGCTCTGAAGCTTTCTTT; cdr3_aa: CASKLSSEAFF
d_call: TRBD1; v_call: TRBV6-2/TRBV6-3; j_call: TRBJ1-1; clone_size: -; cdr3_nt: TGTGCCAGCAGTTACCATATCCGCTGGGACAGTAGGACTGAAGCTTTCTTT; cdr3_aa: CASSYHIRWDSRTEAFF
d_call: -; v_call: TRBV9; j_call: TRBJ1-1; clone_size: -; cdr3_nt: TGTGCCAGCAGCGTAGGAGGGGGGACTTCTGAAGCTTTCTTT; cdr3_aa: CASSVGGGTSEAFF
d_call: TRBD1; v_call: TRBV28; j_call: TRBJ1-1; clone_size: -; cdr3_nt: TGTGCCAGCAGCGACCTAGGGACAGGGGGCACTGAAGCTTTCTTT; cdr3_aa: CASSDLGTGGTEAFF
d_call: -; v_call: TRBV7-8; j_call: TRBJ2-7; clone_size: -; cdr3_nt: TGTGCCAGCAGCTCCAACCAACAGGGGGGGCTCTACGAGCAGTACTTC; cdr3_aa: CASSSNQQGGLYEQYF
d_call: TRBD1; v_call: TRBV19; j_call: TRBJ1-1; clone_size: -; cdr3_nt: TGTGCCAGTAAGACAGGGGGCACGGAAGCTTTCTTT; cdr3_aa: CASKTGGTEAFF
d_call: -; v_call: TRBV7-8; j_call: TRBJ2-6; clone_size: many; cdr3_nt: TGTGCCAGCAGCGCCGATGGGCAGGGAAGCTCTGGGGCCAACGTCCTGACTTTC; cdr3_aa: CASSADGQGSSGANVLTF